Listed below are T cell receptor beta chains from one sample, sequenced in a study of human T cells and chemical hapten exposure. In TCRdb, the RACE reads were re-called with MiXCR into one record per CDR3 protein. The data contain tens of thousands of distinct CDR3 sequences, 12% of them singletons. The specimen was whole blood, collected in connection with sensitization to the hapten diphenylcyclopropenone (DPC). The receptors shown here come from a woman aged 40 to 55 with alopecia areata. Some clones in this sample may be carry-over from other donors' samples. The CDR3 runs from the conserved cysteine through the conserved F or W. D genes are given only for firm matches. Clone size is stated in some rows and not others, as once, few, many or a class when expanded.

>few|-|TRBV29-1|13|TRBJ2-7
CSAAAGPFGEQYF
TGCAGCGCCGCTGCGGGACCTTTCGGGGAGCAGTACTTC
>many|TRBD2|TRBV20-1|16|TRBJ2-7
CSAPTSGRARSYEQYF
TGCAGTGCCCCGACTAGCGGGAGAGCTAGATCCTACGAGCAGTACTTC
>many|TRBD1|TRBV7-2|15|TRBJ2-1
CASRTPGTGVTEQFF
TGTGCCAGCAGGACCCCCGGGACAGGGGTCACTGAGCAGTTCTTC
>few|-|TRBV28|14|TRBJ2-7
CASSFRTISYEQYF
TGTGCCAGCAGTTTTAGGACGATTTCCTACGAGCAGTACTTC
>-|TRBD1|TRBV2|15|TRBJ2-2
CASRERDRSTGELFF
TGTGCCAGCAGGGAAAGGGACAGAAGCACCGGGGAGCTGTTTTTT
>few|TRBD1|TRBV5-1|14|TRBJ1-5
CASSIGTENQPQHF
TGCGCCAGCAGCATAGGGACAGAAAATCAGCCCCAGCATTTT
>many|-|TRBV7-6|15|TRBJ2-3
CASSFSGPKPDTQYF
TGTGCCAGCAGCTTTAGCGGCCCTAAACCAGATACGCAGTATTTT
>few|-|TRBV28|14|TRBJ2-1
CASTPTRTRHEQFF
TGTGCCAGCACCCCGACCCGGACTCGGCATGAGCAGTTCTTC
>few|-|TRBV6-2/TRBV6-3|12|TRBJ1-2
CASTDTVNGYTF
TGTGCCAGCACCGACACAGTCAATGGCTACACCTTC
>many|-|TRBV5-1|15|TRBJ2-3
CASSLAGALVDTQYF
TGCGCCAGCAGCTTGGCCGGGGCTCTAGTGGATACGCAGTATTTT
>many|TRBD1|TRBV6-5|15|TRBJ1-5
CASSRDRYSNQPQHF
TGTGCCAGCAGTCGGGACAGGTATAGCAATCAGCCCCAGCATTTT
>many|-|TRBV28|15|TRBJ2-2
CASSPPGGSTGELFF
TGTGCCAGCAGTCCGCCGGGGGGCAGTACGGGGGAGCTGTTTTTT
>-|-|TRBV10-2|13|TRBJ2-3
CASRWGSTDTQYF
TGCGCCAGTCGTTGGGGTTCCACAGATACGCAGTATTTT
>many|-|TRBV7-9|10|TRBJ2-3
CASSKDTQYF
TGTGCCAGCAGTAAAGATACGCAGTATTTT
>-|-|TRBV29-1|12|TRBJ2-7
CSVARGAYEQYF
TGCAGCGTTGCCAGGGGAGCCTACGAGCAGTACTTC
>-|-|TRBV28|13|TRBJ2-5
CASSSGQQETQYF
TGTGCCAGCAGCTCCGGACAGCAAGAGACCCAGTACTTC
>many|-|TRBV7-2|16|TRBJ2-7
CASSSSKQDFSKEQYF
TGTGCCAGCAGCTCCTCGAAACAGGACTTCTCTAAGGAGCAGTACTTC
>many|-|TRBV7-9|12|TRBJ2-3
CASSFLADTQYF
TGTGCCAGCAGCTTTCTTGCAGATACGCAGTATTTT
>many|TRBD2|TRBV6-5|14|TRBJ2-7
CASSPGTSVHEQYF
TGTGCCAGCAGTCCCGGGACTAGCGTTCACGAGCAGTACTTC
>-|-|TRBV24-1|14|TRBJ2-2
CATGPLRNTGELFF
TGTGCCACCGGGCCGCTTCGGAACACCGGGGAGCTGTTTTTT
>many|-|TRBV4-3|17|TRBJ2-2
CASSQGDRVEGTGELFF
TGCGCCAGCAGCCAAGGGGATAGAGTAGAGGGTACCGGGGAGCTGTTTTTT
>-|TRBD1|TRBV20-1|14|TRBJ2-1
CSAHGQGLDLEQFF
TGCAGTGCTCACGGACAGGGGTTGGATCTAGAGCAGTTCTTC
>-|-|TRBV28|13|TRBJ1-5
CASSRHWNQPQHF
TGTGCCAGCAGCCGCCACTGGAATCAGCCCCAGCATTTT